This T cell receptor (beta chain) was identified during a study of blood T cell repertoires in COVID-19. Germline V lookup: CDR1 SEHNR, CDR2 FQNEAQ (reference sequence). V lost 7 bases and J 1 base, leaving 14 bases between the germline ends. The CDR3 loop spans 14 amino acids. This table comes from immunoSEQ multiplex PCR, and its TCRdb copy is limited to in-frame clones, with some not included. Here the sample spans about 340,000 clones, over 70% being singletons. This sequence originates from a woman in her forties or fifties with COVID-19, enrolled during active disease. The chain recombines TRBV7-9 with TRBJ2-7, with D tentatively TRBD1 (6 bases). Sequences were obtained from peripheral blood. DNA of the CDR3: TGTGCCAGCAACTCAGGACAGTCGTCCTACGAGCAGTACTTC. Amino acids: CASNSGQSSYEQYF.